What follows are 27 T cell receptor beta chains derived from one specimen sequenced in a study of blood T cell repertoires in COVID-19. Here immunoSEQ multiplex PCR was the method, and the copy in TCRdb shows in-frame clones only, minus some. In the table there are 250,000 or so clones, 80% to 85% of which are singletons. Input material: peripheral blood. Source of these receptors: a man aged 55 to 70 with acute or convalescent COVID-19.

The gene calls are TRBV18 and TRBJ1-2, with D tentatively TRBD1 (5 bases). Between the trimmed V and J ends, which lost 0 bases and 5 bases, there was a span of 10 bases. Germline V gene lookup returns CDR1 KGHSH and CDR2 LQKENI. The CDR3 consists of 14 residues. The CDR3 DNA reads as TGTGCCAGCTCACCACCGAACGGGGGGTATGGCTACACCTTC. Encoded protein: CASSPPNGGYGYTF. Complete variable domain (other parts from reference TRBV18 and TRBJ1-2): NAGVMQNPRHLVRRRGQEARLRCSPMKGHSHVYWYRQLPEEGLKFMVYLQKENIIDESGMPKERFSAEFPKEGPSILRIQQVVRGDSAAYFCASSPPNGGYGYTFGSGTRLTVV.

The rearrangement links TRBV5-1 to TRBJ2-1; 10 bases are a match to TRBD2. CDR1 is SGHRS, CDR2 YFSETQ, per germline. The CDR3 runs 15 residues. The trim removed 4 bases at V and 6 bases at J, leaving 7 bases unmatched. The CDR3 protein is CASSPPGLAINEQFF. CDR3 nucleotides: TGCGCCAGCAGCCCACCGGGACTAGCGATCAATGAGCAGTTCTTC.

The chain has TRBV6-5 and TRBJ2-5; maybe TRBD1 (6 bases). The CDR3 covers 13 residues. Germline CDR1 reads MNHEY; CDR2 reads SVGAGI. Trimming shortened V by 5 bases and J by 8 bases, and 15 bases separated the two germline ends. The CDR3 bases are TGTGCCAGCAGTCCCCAGGGGCAGGGTACCCAGTACTTC. Its translation: CASSPQGQGTQYF.

The chain recombines TRBV7-6 with TRBJ1-3; 7 nucleotides line up with TRBD1. V was clipped by 1 base and J by 0 bases; unmatched bases: 9. The CDR3 contains 18 residues. The germline V gene has CDR1 SGHVS and CDR2 FNYEAQ. The CDR3 sequence: CASSLGWLRQGSGNTIYF. The CDR3 bases are TGTGCCAGCAGCTTAGGATGGCTTCGACAGGGCTCTGGAAACACCATATATTTT.

A word on this clone: At one end, the junction sequence differs from germline, possibly due to a read error. The chain recombines TRBV4-2 with TRBJ1-5; D not certain. The V gene's germline CDR1 is LGHNA and CDR2 YNFKEQ. CDR3 size: 14 residues. This chain's CDR3 is CASSQVGGTGPQHF. CDR3 sequence (DNA): TGTGCCAGCAGTCAAGTCGGAGGCACCGGGCCCCAGCATTTT.

The gene calls are TRBV7-9 and TRBJ1-4; TRBD1 is a possible D gene (6 bases). CDR1 and CDR2 (germline): SEHNR, FQNEAQ (reference sequence). The CDR3 extends over 15 amino acids. V shed 5 bases and J shed 4 bases, with 14 bases lying between them. CDR3 residues: CASSADRRNNEKLFF. CDR3 nucleotide sequence: TGTGCCAGCAGCGCCGACAGGAGAAATAATGAAAAACTGTTTTTT.

J is TRBJ1-1 and V is TRBV6-5; 7 bases are shared with TRBD1. J gave up 4 bases and V 4 bases, and 3 bases lay outside the gene matches. Germline V lookup: CDR1 MNHEY, CDR2 SVGAGI. The CDR3 runs to 13 residues. Here the CDR3 reads CASSLTGFTEAFF. CDR3 nucleotides: TGTGCCAGCAGTTTGACAGGGTTCACTGAAGCTTTCTTT.

The CDR3 sequence: CASSPRELDTGELFF. The CDR3 DNA follows: TGTGCCAGCTCACCCCGGGAACTTGACACCGGGGAGCTGTTTTTT. The chain uses TRBV18 and TRBJ2-2; weak D call: TRBD2 (5 bases). This CDR3 contains 15 residues. Trimming left V 3 bases short and J 3 bases short, with 11 bases between. Germline V gives CDR1 KGHSH, CDR2 LQKENI.

This clone appeared a few times. The V call is TRBV4-3, the J call TRBJ1-1; D might be TRBD1 (5 bases). This CDR3 is 14 amino acids long. CDR1 and CDR2 (germline): LGHNA, YSLEER. Deletions cut 1 base from V and 5 bases from J, with 11 bases between. The CDR3 reads CASSQVWGGTEAFF. Written as DNA, the CDR3 is TGCGCCAGCAGCCAAGTCTGGGGGGGTACTGAAGCTTTCTTT.

The chain is built from TRBV5-1 and TRBJ2-7, with D possibly being TRBD2 (6 bases). Trimming pared 5 bases from V and 0 bases from J, leaving 15 bases between. The germline CDR1 and CDR2 sequences are SGHRS and YFSETQ. The CDR3 is made up of 15 amino acids. The CDR3 region has the DNA TGCGCCAGCAGGGATTTAGGGAGGAGCTCCTACGAGCAGTACTTC. Protein sequence: CASRDLGRSSYEQYF.

Note on this clone: The junction departs from germline at one end; a sequencing error may be responsible. The chain has TRBV7-7 and TRBJ1-2, with TRBD1 identical over 8 bases. The CDR3 totals 14 residues. The germline V gene encodes CDR1 SSHAT and CDR2 FNYEAQ (reference sequence). The CDR3 spells CASSLDRDNYGYTF. The CDR3 DNA is TGTGCTAGCAGCTTGGACAGGGACAACTATGGCTACACCTTC. Together with reference TRBV7-7 and TRBJ1-2, the CDR3 gives the full variable domain: GAGVSQSPRYKVTKRGQDVTLRCDPISSHATLYWYQQALGQGPEFLTYFNYEAQPDKSGLPSDRFSAERPEGSISTLTIQRTEQRDSAMYRCASSLDRDNYGYTFGSGTRLTVV.

The chain links TRBV28 to TRBJ2-7, with TRBD2 matching over 15 bases. Trimming took 4 bases from V and 4 from J; bases not matched to a gene: 11. The CDR3 runs to 18 residues. Germline assignment: CDR1 MDHEN and CDR2 SYDVKM. CDR3 sequence reads: CASSSEIGTSGRFYEQYF. CDR3 bases: TGTGCCAGCAGTTCTGAAATCGGGACTAGCGGGAGGTTTTACGAGCAGTACTTC.

V is TRBV2 and J is TRBJ2-7, with 9 bases fitting TRBD2. The CDR3 has 14 residues. CDR1 and CDR2 from the germline V gene are SNHLY and FYNNEI. V was pared by 6 bases and J by 3 bases, with 6 bases of the junction left unmatched. The CDR3 region has the DNA TGTGCCAGCAGGGAGGCGGGGGGGCTCTACGAGCAGTACTTC. Translated, it gives CASREAGGLYEQYF.

Comment on this clone: The identical CDR3 is also encoded by other nucleotide sequences in the sample. J is TRBJ2-5 and V is TRBV7-3, with 8 bases lining up with TRBD1. J gave up 4 bases and V 2 bases, and 3 bases lay outside the gene matches. There are 14 residues in the CDR3. CDR1 and CDR2 (germline): SGHTA, FQGTGA. The DNA for the CDR3 is TGTGCCAGCAGCTTATCCGGACAGGGAGAGACCCAGTACTTC. Translating gives CASSLSGQGETQYF. The full variable domain, rest sourced from reference TRBV7-3 and TRBJ2-5, is GAGVSQTPSNKVTEKGKYVELRCDPISGHTALYWYRQSLGQGPEFLIYFQGTGAADDSGLPNDRFFAVRPEGSVSTLKIQRTERGDSAVYLCASSLSGQGETQYFGPGTRLLVL.

CDR3 protein: CASSLAGTERGYTF. DNA of the CDR3: TGCGCCAGCAGCCTAGCGGGGACGGAGCGTGGCTACACCTTC. The rearrangement joins TRBV5-1 to TRBJ1-2; possibly TRBD1 for D (5 bases). The germline CDR1 and CDR2 sequences are SGHRS and YFSETQ. This CDR3 is built from 14 residues. V lost 4 bases, J lost 7 bases, and 17 bases lay in between.

The V call is TRBV21-1, the J call TRBJ2-7; the D call TRBD2 from the table was never checked on the DNA. TRBV21-1 is annotated as a pseudogene. The CDR3 covers 16 residues. The CDR3: CASIQTGTSGSYEQYF. The CDR3 bases are TGTGCCAGCATACAAACCGGGACTAGCGGATCCTACGAGCAGTACTTC.

This chain connects TRBV6-5 to TRBJ2-2, with D perhaps TRBD2 (5 bases). The CDR3 runs to 12 residues. Germline V gene lookup returns CDR1 MNHEY and CDR2 SVGAGI. V was trimmed by 7 bases and J by 5 bases, leaving 8 bases between them. The DNA for the CDR3 is TGTGCCAGCAAGCCGGGGACCGGGGAGCTGTTTTTT. It yields the protein CASKPGTGELFF.

J is TRBJ1-6 and V is TRBV20-1; D ambiguous. CDR3 length equals 14 residues. Germline V lookup: CDR1 DFQATT, CDR2 SNEGSKA (reference sequence). Trimming removed 3 bases from V and 7 bases from J, with 13 bases in between. The CDR3 is CSASPGILNSPLHF. For the CDR3, the DNA is TGCAGTGCTAGTCCGGGAATCCTAAATTCACCCCTCCACTTT.

This clone was found many times. The chain uses TRBV7-2 and TRBJ2-3, with 10 bases lining up with TRBD2. Germline V CDR1 and CDR2: SGHTA, FQGNSA. Trimming took 0 bases from V and 2 from J; bases not matched to a gene: 8. The CDR3 is 18 residues long. DNA for the CDR3: TGTGCCAGCAGCTTAGCGTGGCTAGCGGGAGCTAACACAGATACGCAGTATTTT. This codes for CASSLAWLAGANTDTQYF.

This chain connects TRBV12-5 to TRBJ2-7, with 12 nucleotides matching TRBD2. Losses at the gene ends were 2 bases for V and 0 bases for J; bases not matched to a gene: 14. Per germline, CDR1 LGHNT and CDR2 FRNRAP. This CDR3 has 20 amino acids. The CDR3 protein is CASGLPRALAGGRGSYEQYF. CDR3 DNA: TGTGCTAGTGGTTTGCCACGGGCACTAGCGGGGGGCCGGGGCTCCTACGAGCAGTACTTC.

The CDR3 is CASSFQREDEQFF. DNA of the CDR3: TGTGCCAGTAGTTTCCAGCGGGAGGATGAGCAGTTCTTC. The V call is TRBV19, the J call TRBJ2-1; 9 bases are shared with TRBD2. Germline CDR1 LNHDA, CDR2 SQIVND (reference sequence). The CDR3 spans 13 residues. Germline trimming cut 5 bases from V and 8 bases from J; bases unmatched to any gene: 4.

The J gene is TRBJ2-4, the V gene TRBV29-1, with 9 positions matching TRBD1. The CDR3 loop spans 15 amino acids. The trim removed 6 bases at V and 7 bases at J, leaving 13 bases unmatched. CDR1 is SQVTM, CDR2 ANQGSEA, per germline. The CDR3 protein is CSVDGDRESRNIQYF. In nucleotides, the CDR3 is TGCAGCGTCGACGGGGACAGGGAAAGCAGGAACATTCAGTACTTC.

The rearrangement uses TRBV7-3 and TRBJ2-3; D might be TRBD1 (6 bases). Per germline, CDR1 SGHTA and CDR2 FQGTGA. V was trimmed by 5 bases and J by 6 bases, leaving 21 bases between them. The CDR3 has 16 amino acids. The CDR3 loop reads CASSKRPGVGSDTQYF. CDR3 nucleotide sequence: TGTGCCAGCAGCAAGCGCCCAGGGGTGGGGTCGGATACGCAGTATTTT. Drawing the rest from reference TRBV7-3 and TRBJ2-3, the complete variable domain is GAGVSQTPSNKVTEKGKYVELRCDPISGHTALYWYRQSLGQGPEFLIYFQGTGAADDSGLPNDRFFAVRPEGSVSTLKIQRTERGDSAVYLCASSKRPGVGSDTQYFGPGTRLTVL.

The V call is TRBV19, the J call TRBJ2-3; 8 bases map to TRBD1. The germline V gene encodes CDR1 LNHDA and CDR2 SQIVND (reference sequence). After removal of 6 bases from V and 2 bases from J, the junction contained 4 bases not matched to a gene. This CDR3 is built from 14 residues. For the CDR3, the DNA is TGTGCCAGTAGGAGACAGGGGAACACAGATACGCAGTATTTT. Translating gives CASRRQGNTDTQYF.

The chain employs TRBV11-2 and TRBJ2-1; 8 bases map to TRBD1. Germline V lookup: CDR1 SGHAT, CDR2 FQNNGV. CDR3 length equals 14 residues. V lost 6 bases and J lost 8; bases outside the gene matches: 9. The CDR3 coding sequence is TGTGCCAGCAGAGAAAGGACAGGGTTTTATGAGCAGTTCTTC. Translation gives CASRERTGFYEQFF. The full variable domain, completed using reference TRBV11-2 and TRBJ2-1, is EAGVAQSPRYKIIEKRQSVAFWCNPISGHATLYWYQQILGQGPKLLIQFQNNGVVDDSQLPKDRFSAERLKGVDSTLKIQPAKLEDSAVYLCASRERTGFYEQFFGPGTRLTVL.

The chain recombines TRBV7-9 with TRBJ1-2; D possibly corresponds to TRBD1 (5 bases). Trimming shortened V by 1 base and J by 4 bases, and 13 bases separated the two germline ends. In germline, CDR1 is SEHNR, CDR2 FQNEAQ (reference sequence). The CDR3 loop spans 15 amino acids. The chain's CDR3 is CASSLVGRQPYGYTF. CDR3 sequence (DNA): TGTGCCAGCAGCTTAGTCGGGCGACAGCCCTATGGCTACACCTTC.

The rearrangement links TRBV13 to TRBJ1-1; D perhaps matches TRBD1 (5 bases). With 7 bases removed from V and 4 bases from J, the gap between germline ends came to 13 bases. This CDR3 contains 13 residues. Per germline, CDR1 PRHDT and CDR2 FYEKMQ (reference sequence). The DNA for the CDR3 is TGTGCCAGCATCGGGCCCGGGGGCACTGAAGCTTTCTTT. Protein sequence: CASIGPGGTEAFF.